Listed below are T cell receptor beta chains from one sample, sequenced in a study of T and B cells in COVID-19 patients. TCRdb re-analysed the multiplex PCR reads in MiXCR, keeping a single row per CDR3 protein. The table shows roughly 8,100 distinct CDR3 sequences, with about 28% occurring only once. Source material: blood. These TCRs come from a human donor with active COVID-19. The CDR3 runs from the conserved cysteine through the conserved F or W. Each record gives: V gene, clone size, D gene, CDR3 length, J gene, CDR3 protein, CDR3 DNA. D genes are given only for firm matches. Clone size is not always given. Where it is, it says once, few, many or a class for expanded clones.

TRBV13	medium-sized	TRBD2	14	TRBJ2-3	CASGLAGFQDTQYF	TGTGCCAGTGGACTAGCGGGGTTTCAAGATACGCAGTATTTT
TRBV2	-	TRBD2	16	TRBJ2-1	CASSEALASGGYEQFF	TGTGCCAGCAGTGAAGCGCTGGCTAGCGGGGGGTATGAGCAGTTCTTC
TRBV29-1	large	-	13	TRBJ2-5	CSVPDGRGETQYF	TGCAGCGTACCAGATGGCAGAGGAGAGACCCAGTACTTC
TRBV6-1	medium-sized	TRBD1	14	TRBJ2-1	CASSAQQGYDEQFF	TGTGCCAGCAGTGCCCAACAGGGGTACGATGAGCAGTTCTTC
TRBV6-5	few	-	15	TRBJ1-3	CASSNPGVQGNTIYF	TGTGCCAGCAGTAACCCAGGGGTGCAAGGAAACACCATATATTTT
TRBV18	-	-	16	TRBJ1-1	CASSPTLDSMNTEAFF	TGTGCCAGCTCACCAACTCTAGACAGCATGAACACTGAAGCTTTCTTT
TRBV5-4	-	TRBD2	17	TRBJ2-1	CASSLVGLAGGHNEQFF	TGTGCCAGCAGCTTGGTGGGACTAGCGGGGGGGCACAATGAGCAGTTCTTC
TRBV28	-	TRBD1	14	TRBJ1-4	CASSRGTVFEKLFF	TGTGCCAGCAGTCGCGGGACAGTATTTGAAAAACTGTTTTTT
TRBV29-1	-	-	14	TRBJ1-5	CSVAPAGINQPQHF	TGCAGCGTTGCCCCGGCCGGGATTAATCAGCCCCAGCATTTT
TRBV5-1	few	TRBD1	18	TRBJ2-3	CASSLFPDRGRDTDTQYF	TGCGCCAGCAGCTTATTCCCGGACAGGGGGCGAGATACAGATACGCAGTATTTT
TRBV12-3/TRBV12-4	-	-	17	TRBJ2-3	CASSLVGGDRVTDTQYF	TGTGCCAGCAGTTTAGTAGGGGGAGATCGGGTCACAGATACGCAGTATTTT
TRBV5-5	once	-	13	TRBJ2-7	CASRVQTAYEQYF	TGCGCCAGCAGAGTACAGACCGCCTACGAGCAGTACTTC
TRBV18	-	-	15	TRBJ1-1	CASSPGVELNTEAFF	TGTGCCAGCTCACCTGGGGTTGAGTTGAACACTGAAGCTTTCTTT
TRBV5-5	medium-sized	-	14	TRBJ2-1	CASSLGMDYNEQFF	TGTGCCAGCAGCCTCGGAATGGACTACAATGAGCAGTTCTTC
TRBV19	medium-sized	-	12	TRBJ1-2	CASSITDYGYTF	TGTGCCAGTAGTATAACAGACTATGGCTACACCTTC
TRBV27	few	-	12	TRBJ1-5	CASCGRNQPQHF	TGTGCCAGTTGCGGGCGGAATCAGCCCCAGCATTTT
TRBV19	medium-sized	-	14	TRBJ1-2	CASTAQKSLNGYTF	TGTGCCAGTACGGCGCAAAAAAGCTTAAATGGCTACACCTTC
TRBV27	-	-	15	TRBJ2-7	CASSLGRTAYYEQYF	TGTGCCAGCAGTTTAGGGCGGACAGCCTACTACGAGCAGTACTTC
TRBV6-5	medium-sized	TRBD1	14	TRBJ2-7	CASSYLGQGGRQYF	TGTGCCAGCAGTTACTTAGGACAGGGGGGACGGCAGTACTTC
TRBV19	large	-	13	TRBJ2-5	CASSMTGGETQYF	TGTGCCAGTAGTATGACAGGCGGGGAGACCCAGTACTTC